This T cell receptor (beta chain) originates from a study of blood T cell repertoires in COVID-19. Data came from immunoSEQ multiplex PCR; TCRdb stores just in-frame clones and leaves some out. This sample carries about 220,000 clones, roughly 89% of them seen once, and the ten largest clones take approximately 6.6%. The CDR3 is 17 amino acids. CDR1 SGHRS and CDR2 YFSETQ come from the germline V gene. The trim removed 1 base at V and 1 base at J, leaving 7 bases unmatched. The J gene is TRBJ2-1, the V gene TRBV5-1; 8 nucleotides align to TRBD1. Sequencing was done on a sample of PBMCs or T cells enriched from blood (not recorded which). This receptor was taken from a woman aged 40 to 50 who had recovered from COVID-19. The DNA for the CDR3 is TGCGCCAGCAGCTTGCCTAGGACAGGGCAATCCTACAATGAGCAGTTCTTC. Translating it yields CASSLPRTGQSYNEQFF.